This T cell receptor beta chain stems from a study of T and B cells in COVID-19 patients. Study context: COVID-19 patients gave peripheral blood either during active infection or after recovery. General study results and limits: Highly clonal in active COVID-19, TRB repertoires exceeded healthy-donor diversity and richness at recovery. Of under 2,500 TCR clusters found only in the recovered cohort, more than 30 had low generation probability.

The CDR3 is 15 residues long. After removal of 5 bases from V and 7 bases from J, the junction contained 5 bases not matched to a gene. CDR1 and CDR2 from the germline V gene are SGHTA and FQGNSA. Each TRB amplification used roughly 250-550 ng of genomic DNA from blood. This clonotype was seen a few times. Its specificity is unknown. BIOMED2 TRB-A/B primer pools were used in multiplex TRB PCR. TCRdb passed the multiplex PCR reads through MiXCR, listing each CDR3 protein once. This sample has approximately 6,000 distinct CDR3 sequences, with over 25% found just once. Sequenced sample: blood. The receptor was derived from a human donor with active COVID-19. The J gene is TRBJ2-5, the V gene TRBV7-2, with 15 bases identical to TRBD2. Here the CDR3 reads CASSRTSGGGGTQYF. DNA for the CDR3: TGTGCCAGCAGCAGGACTAGCGGGGGGGGCGGGACCCAGTACTTC.